These 11 T cell receptor beta chains came from one sample sequenced in a study of identical twins. Each CDR3 protein is one row after TCRdb ran MiXCR on the 5' RACE reads. The sample yields around 490,000 distinct CDR3 sequences, 20% to 25% seen once. This sample also belongs to another study, concerning yellow fever vaccine responses in identical twins.

What was sequenced was CD4+ T cells sorted from blood. Receptors originate from a young woman in good health.

A few counts support this clonotype. The chain joins TRBV5-6 to TRBJ2-7, with D maybe TRBD1 (5 bases). The germline gives CDR1 SGHDT, CDR2 YYEEEE. V was clipped by 2 bases and J by 7 bases, with 10 bases between them. The CDR3 loop spans 12 amino acids. The CDR3: CASSLGAGEQYV. CDR3 DNA: TGTGCCAGCAGCTTAGGGGCCGGAGAGCAGTACGTC.

The table lists this clonotype with a few counts. The chain has TRBV2 and TRBJ2-1, with no clear D. The germline V and J ends were trimmed by 11 bases and 3 bases, with 8 bases remaining between them. The CDR3 contains 11 residues. Per germline, CDR1 SNHLY and CDR2 FYNNEI. CDR3 residues: CALGIYNEQFF. The CDR3 region has the DNA TGTGCCTTGGGGATCTACAATGAGCAGTTCTTC. The full variable domain, rest sourced from reference TRBV2 and TRBJ2-1, is EPEVTQTPSHQVTQMGQEVILRCVPISNHLYFYWYRQILGQKVEFLVSFYNNEISEKSEIFDDQFSVERPDGSNFTLKIRSTKLEDSAMYFCALGIYNEQFFGPGTRLTVL.

This clonotype turned up a few times. This CDR3 is CASSLQGASGTDTQYF. The CDR3 DNA reads TGTGCCAGCAGCTTACAGGGGGCAAGTGGCACAGATACGCAGTATTTT. The V and J genes are TRBV5-6 and TRBJ2-3; 9 bases line up with TRBD1. Trimming cost V 2 bases and J 1 base; bases outside gene matches: 5. The germline CDR1 and CDR2 sequences are SGHDT and YYEEEE. The CDR3 spans 16 residues. Supplemented by reference TRBV5-6 and TRBJ2-3, the full variable domain reads DAGVTQSPTHLIKTRGQQVTLRCSPKSGHDTVSWYQQALGQGPQFIFQYYEEEERQRGNFPDRFSGHQFPNYSSELNVNALLLGDSALYLCASSLQGASGTDTQYFGPGTRLTVL.

This rearrangement joins TRBV11-2 to TRBJ2-6; 7 bases match TRBD1. The CDR3 totals 18 residues. V lost 6 bases and J lost 1; bases outside the gene matches: 12. In germline, CDR1 is SGHAT, CDR2 FQNNGV. The DNA for the CDR3 is TGTGCCAGCAGTAAACGTCGGACAGGTCCGTCTGGGGCCAACGTCCTGACTTTC. Protein sequence: CASSKRRTGPSGANVLTF.

The CDR3 loop is CASSLAGAESNEQFF. CDR3 nucleotide sequence: TGCGCCAGCAGCTTGGCAGGGGCTGAGAGTAATGAGCAGTTCTTC. This chain joins TRBV5-1 and TRBJ2-1, with TRBD1 as a possible D gene (6 bases). Per the germline V gene, CDR1 is SGHRS and CDR2 is YFSETQ. This CDR3 region has 15 residues. Trimming shortened V by 0 bases and J by 7 bases, and 14 bases separated the two germline ends. The full variable domain, its missing parts supplied by reference TRBV5-1 and TRBJ2-1, is KAGVTQTPRYLIKTRGQQVTLSCSPISGHRSVSWYQQTPGQGLQFLFEYFSETQRNKGNFPGRFSGRQFSNSRSEMNVSTLELGDSALYLCASSLAGAESNEQFFGPGTRLTVL.

There are a few counts of this clonotype. The chain uses TRBV12-3 or TRBV12-4 and TRBJ2-7; D perhaps matches TRBD2 (5 bases). Trimming removed 6 bases from V and 6 bases from J, with 12 bases in between. This CDR3 is built from 12 residues. As DNA, the CDR3 is TGTGCCAGCAGCCCGGACTTTCCCGAGCAGTACTTC. Its translation: CASSPDFPEQYF.

This clonotype was detected only a few times. CDR3 DNA sequence: TGTGCCAGCAGCTTAAGGCCAGGGGGCACTGAGACCCAGTACTTC. It specifies CASSLRPGGTETQYF. The chain employs TRBV7-9 and TRBJ2-5, with 8 bases fitting TRBD1. This CDR3 region has 15 residues. The junction had 7 bases not matched to a gene; V was cut back by 2 bases and J by 5 bases. Germline V gives CDR1 SEHNR, CDR2 FQNEAQ (reference sequence).

V gene TRBV2 combines with J gene TRBJ2-7; a weak D match, TRBD1 (5 bases). V lost 10 bases to trimming and J lost 2 bases, with 12 bases between them. Germline assignment: CDR1 SNHLY and CDR2 FYNNEI. CDR3 length: 12 amino acids. CDR3 DNA: TGTGCCATCAACCAGGGTGCCTACGAGCAGTACTTC. Its translation is CAINQGAYEQYF.

The chain combines TRBV20-1 with TRBJ1-1, with no clear D. The germline CDR1 and CDR2 sequences are DFQATT and SNEGSKA (reference sequence). The V end lost 0 bases, the J end lost 1 base, and 15 bases lay between the germline ends. CDR3 size: 16 residues. The DNA for the CDR3 is TGCAGTGCTAGAGAACCTGTTTGGGCGGCGAACACTGAAGCTTTCTTT. It yields the protein CSAREPVWAANTEAFF.

This clonotype has just one count. J is TRBJ1-2 and V is TRBV20-1, with D unclear. V was cut by 4 bases and J by 7 bases, with 13 bases left in between. Germline assignment: CDR1 DFQATT and CDR2 SNEGSKA (reference sequence). The CDR3 sequence is 12 residues long. The CDR3 protein is CSAIFSTSGYTF. The CDR3 bases are TGCAGTGCTATTTTTTCGACTAGTGGCTACACCTTC.

This clonotype was recorded a few times. The CDR3 loop reads CSARETPISRETQYF. The CDR3 DNA is TGCAGTGCTAGAGAAACCCCAATTAGCAGGGAGACCCAGTACTTC. The chain uses TRBV20-1 and TRBJ2-5; the D is unclear. This CDR3 region has 15 residues. V lost 0 bases and J lost 5, with 16 bases in between. Germline CDR1 is DFQATT and CDR2 is SNEGSKA (reference sequence).